The clone carrying this T cell receptor beta chain has only one observation. The antigen is undetermined. Assay used: immunoSEQ multiplex PCR; TCRdb lists only in-frame clones, some missing. Among more than 85,000 clones listed, roughly 90% were seen once. Specified time point: cycle 4 day 1 (C4D1), after more than five weeks of nivolumab. After autologous stem cell transplantation all patients relapsed, and prior brentuximab vedotin exposure differed between cohorts. Progressive disease, partial response or complete response was each patient's best response. The data were obtained in a study of PD-1 blockade in classical Hodgkin lymphoma. The CDR3 loop spans 17 amino acids. Study-level points and caveats: Some patients started nivolumab under 1 year after ASCT, and they were excluded.

The sample in question was peripheral blood mononuclear cells (PBMCs), obtained before the fourth cycle of nivolumab. This clonotype originated in a human donor with classical Hodgkin lymphoma. The chain links TRBV21-1 to TRBJ1-1; the table assigns TRBD1, which was not confirmed against the DNA. TRBV21-1 corresponds to a pseudogene. The CDR3 coding sequence is TGTGCCAGCAGCAAAGAGGGCAGGGAGACAGGCCCCACTGAAGCTTTCTTT. It is translated as CASSKEGRETGPTEAFF.